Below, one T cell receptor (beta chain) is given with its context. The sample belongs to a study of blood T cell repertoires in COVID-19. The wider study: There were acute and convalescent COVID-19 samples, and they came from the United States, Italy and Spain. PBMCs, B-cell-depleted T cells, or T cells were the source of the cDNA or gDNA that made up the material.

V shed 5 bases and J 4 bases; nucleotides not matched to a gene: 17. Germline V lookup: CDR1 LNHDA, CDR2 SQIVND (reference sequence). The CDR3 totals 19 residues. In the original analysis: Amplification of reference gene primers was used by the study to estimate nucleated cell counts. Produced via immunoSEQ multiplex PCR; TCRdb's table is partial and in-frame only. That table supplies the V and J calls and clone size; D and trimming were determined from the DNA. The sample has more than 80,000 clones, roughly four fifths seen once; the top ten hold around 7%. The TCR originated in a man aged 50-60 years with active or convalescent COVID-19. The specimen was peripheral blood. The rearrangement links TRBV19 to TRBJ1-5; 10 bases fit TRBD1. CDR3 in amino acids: CASSLFGTGDRGRNQPQHF. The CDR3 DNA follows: TGTGCCAGTAGTCTGTTCGGGACAGGGGATCGGGGTCGGAATCAGCCCCAGCATTTT.